Below, 3 T cell receptor beta chains from the same sample are listed, as sequenced in a study of STAT5B mutations in CD4+ large granular lymphocyte leukemia. Repertoires were generated with immunoSEQ multiplex PCR, while TCRdb's copy carries only in-frame clones and drops some. Here the sample spans 25,000 to 35,000 clones, 60% to 80% being singletons. The sequenced sample was CD4+ T cells from blood buffy coats. The receptors were sampled from a human donor in good health.

The chain joins TRBV13 to TRBJ1-2, with D possibly being TRBD1 (6 bases). CDR1 and CDR2 from the germline V gene are PRHDT and FYEKMQ (reference sequence). CDR3 length equals 15 residues. V lost 3 bases and J 1 base, leaving 12 bases between the germline ends. This chain's CDR3 is CASSLGGGYNYGYTF. DNA of the CDR3: TGTGCCAGCAGCTTGGGTGGGGGCTATAACTATGGCTACACCTTC.

CDR3 sequence reads: CASSLAYGTSVYTDTQYF. For the CDR3, the DNA is TGCGCCAGCAGCTTGGCTTACGGGACTAGCGTCTACACAGATACGCAGTATTTT. The chain joins TRBV5-1 to TRBJ2-3; TRBD2 agrees at 10 bases. This CDR3 comprises 18 residues. Trimming removed 0 bases from V and 2 bases from J; junction bases left unmatched: 9. Germline-derived CDR1 and CDR2 are SGHRS and YFSETQ.

V gene TRBV27 combines with J gene TRBJ2-7; D is undetermined. V dropped 3 bases and J dropped 0 bases, with 9 bases sitting between them. CDR3 length: 14 residues. CDR1 is MNHEY, CDR2 SMNVEV, per germline (reference sequence). CDR3 bases: TGTGCCAGCAGTTTCGTTAGTAACTCCTACGAGCAGTACTTC. Translating it yields CASSFVSNSYEQYF.